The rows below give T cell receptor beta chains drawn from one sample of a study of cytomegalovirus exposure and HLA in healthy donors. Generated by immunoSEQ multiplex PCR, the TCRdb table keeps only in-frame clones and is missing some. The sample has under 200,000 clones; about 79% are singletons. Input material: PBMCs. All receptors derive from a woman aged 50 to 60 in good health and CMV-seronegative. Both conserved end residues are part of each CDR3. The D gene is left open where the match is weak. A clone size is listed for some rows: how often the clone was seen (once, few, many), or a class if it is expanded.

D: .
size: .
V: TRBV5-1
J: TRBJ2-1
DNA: TGCGCCAGCAGCTTAACCGGGATCGAAGTCAATGAGCAGTTCTTC
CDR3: CASSLTGIEVNEQFF

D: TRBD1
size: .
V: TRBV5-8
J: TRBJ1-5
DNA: TGTGCCAGCAGCTTTATGGACAGGATACTTCAGCCCCAGCATTTT
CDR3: CASSFMDRILQPQHF

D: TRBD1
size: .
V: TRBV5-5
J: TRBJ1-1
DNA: TGTGCCAGCAGCCAGGGGGGGAACACTGAAGCTTTCTTT
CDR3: CASSQGGNTEAFF

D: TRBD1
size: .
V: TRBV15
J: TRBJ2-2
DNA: TGTGCCACCACTCCGTCGGGGACAGGGCAGTTCACCGGGGAGCTGTTTTTT
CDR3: CATTPSGTGQFTGELFF

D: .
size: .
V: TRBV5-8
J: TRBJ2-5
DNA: TGTGCCGCCGCCCGGGGGACTTCGGGGACCCAGTACTTC
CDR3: CAAARGTSGTQYF

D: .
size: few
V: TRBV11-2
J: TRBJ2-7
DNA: TGTGCCAGCAGCCAAGAGTCTAGTAATTCCTACGAGCAGTACTTC
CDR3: CASSQESSNSYEQYF

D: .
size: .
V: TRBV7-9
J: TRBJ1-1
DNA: TGTTCCAGCAGCTTATTCGGGGGAATGGGTACTGAAGCTTTCTTT
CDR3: CSSSLFGGMGTEAFF

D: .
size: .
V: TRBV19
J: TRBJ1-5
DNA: TGTGCCAGTAGTCGACAGCCAGGGCATCAGCCCCAGCATTTT
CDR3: CASSRQPGHQPQHF

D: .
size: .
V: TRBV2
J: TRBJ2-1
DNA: TGTGCCAGCAGTGAAACAGGGAATGAGCAGTTCTTC
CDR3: CASSETGNEQFF

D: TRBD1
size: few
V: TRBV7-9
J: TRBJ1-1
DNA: TGTGCCAGCAGCACCGGGACAGCCAACACTGAAGCTTTCTTT
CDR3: CASSTGTANTEAFF

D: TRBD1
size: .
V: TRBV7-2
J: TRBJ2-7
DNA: TGTGCCAGCAGCTTAGCGGGACAGGGGGCCTCCTACGAGCAGTACTTC
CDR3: CASSLAGQGASYEQYF

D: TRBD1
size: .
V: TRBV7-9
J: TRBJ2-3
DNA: TGTGCCAGCAGCTCTAGTCGGACAGGGGGCACAGATACGCAGTATTTT
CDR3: CASSSSRTGGTDTQYF

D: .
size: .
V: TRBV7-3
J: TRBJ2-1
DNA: TGTGCCAGCAGCGCCGACTCGCTGTTCGGGGAGCAGTTCTTC
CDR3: CASSADSLFGEQFF

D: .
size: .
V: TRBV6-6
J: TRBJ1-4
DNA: TGTGCCAGCAGCGCCCGACAGCCGAGGCGTGAAAAACTGTTTTTT
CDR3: CASSARQPRREKLFF

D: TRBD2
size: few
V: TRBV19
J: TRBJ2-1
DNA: TGTGCCAGTAGTAACGGCGGGGGGGTATGGAATGAGCAGTTCTTC
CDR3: CASSNGGGVWNEQFF

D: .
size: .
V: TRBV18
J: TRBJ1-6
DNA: TGTGCCAGCTCACCGCAGTCCCCTTATAATTCACCCCTCCACTTT
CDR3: CASSPQSPYNSPLHF

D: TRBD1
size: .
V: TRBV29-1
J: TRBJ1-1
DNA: TGCAGCGCCCTACAGGGGTTTCGGGTGGGGACTGAAGCTTTCTTT
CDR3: CSALQGFRVGTEAFF

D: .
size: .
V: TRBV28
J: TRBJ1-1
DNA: TGTGCCAGCAGTTTATCGCGCAGGGCATTCTCTGAAGCTTTCTTT
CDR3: CASSLSRRAFSEAFF

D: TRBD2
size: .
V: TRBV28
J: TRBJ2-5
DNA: TGTGCCAGCAGTAATAGCGGGGTATTAGGAGAGACCCAGTACTTC
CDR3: CASSNSGVLGETQYF

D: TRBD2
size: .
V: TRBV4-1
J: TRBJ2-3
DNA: TGCGCCAGCAGCCAAGCCCTAGCGGGAGTGTCAGATACGCAGTATTTT
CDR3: CASSQALAGVSDTQYF

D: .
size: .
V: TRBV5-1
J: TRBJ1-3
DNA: TGCGCCAGCAGTCCAGCGGCCTCTGGAAACACCATATATTTT
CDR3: CASSPAASGNTIYF

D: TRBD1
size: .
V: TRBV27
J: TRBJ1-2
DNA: TGTGCCAGCAGTTTATCGGGGACAGGATCATATGGCTACACCTTC
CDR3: CASSLSGTGSYGYTF

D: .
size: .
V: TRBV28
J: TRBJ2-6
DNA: TGTGCCAGCAGTATATCACGGGGGGCCAACGTCCTGACTTTC
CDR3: CASSISRGANVLTF

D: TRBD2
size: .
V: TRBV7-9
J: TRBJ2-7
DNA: TGTGCCAGCAGCGGGGGGGGTGGCTACGAGCAGTACTTC
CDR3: CASSGGGGYEQYF

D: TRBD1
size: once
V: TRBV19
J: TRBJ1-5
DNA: TGTGCCAGTAGCCTCCCAGGGGGTCCCAATCAGCCCCAGCATTTT
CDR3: CASSLPGGPNQPQHF

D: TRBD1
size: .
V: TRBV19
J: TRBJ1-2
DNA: TGTGCCAGTAGTCCTAGGACAGGGAAATTTTCGGACTATGGCTACACCTTC
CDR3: CASSPRTGKFSDYGYTF

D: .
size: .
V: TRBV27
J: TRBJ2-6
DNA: TGTGCCAGCCGCGGCTCCGGGGCCAACGTCCTGACTTTC
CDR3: CASRGSGANVLTF

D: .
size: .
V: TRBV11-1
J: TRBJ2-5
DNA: TGTGCCAGCAGCGAGCTGCTTGAGACCCAGTACTTC
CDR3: CASSELLETQYF

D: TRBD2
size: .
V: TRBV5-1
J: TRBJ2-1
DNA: TGCGCCAGCAGCGGGACTAGCGGGACCTACAATGAGCAGTTCTTC
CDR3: CASSGTSGTYNEQFF

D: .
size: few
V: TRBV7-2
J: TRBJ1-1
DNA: TGTGCCAGCAGCTTCATAGTTCTGAACACTGAAGCTTTCTTT
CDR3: CASSFIVLNTEAFF

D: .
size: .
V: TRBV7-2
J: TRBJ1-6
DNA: TGTGCCAGCAGCTCCCCCCCAGCCTATAATTCACCCCTCCACTTT
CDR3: CASSSPPAYNSPLHF

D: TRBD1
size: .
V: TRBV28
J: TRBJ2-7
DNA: TGTGCCAGCAGTCTCGGGGACAGGGCTTTGAACGAGCAGTACTTC
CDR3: CASSLGDRALNEQYF

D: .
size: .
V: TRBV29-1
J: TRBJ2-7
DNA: TGCAGCGCACGAGCCTCCTACGAGCAGTACTTC
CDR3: CSARASYEQYF

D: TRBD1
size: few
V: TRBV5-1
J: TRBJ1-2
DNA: TGCGCCAGCAGCCACGGGACAGGGGGTGGCTACACCTTC
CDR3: CASSHGTGGGYTF

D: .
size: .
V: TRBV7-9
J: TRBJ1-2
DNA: TGTGCCAGCAGCTTAATCAGGGAAAGACGGGTAGTCTACACCTTC
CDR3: CASSLIRERRVVYTF

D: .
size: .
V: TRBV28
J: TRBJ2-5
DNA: TGTGCCAGCAGTTTACCGACAGGTTCGGGGGAGACCCAGTACTTC
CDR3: CASSLPTGSGETQYF

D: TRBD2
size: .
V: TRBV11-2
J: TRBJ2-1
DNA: TGTGCCAGCAGCCCCCCGGGACTAGCGCTGTCCTACAATGAGCAGTTCTTC
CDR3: CASSPPGLALSYNEQFF

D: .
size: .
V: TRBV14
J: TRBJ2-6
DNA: TGTGCCAGCAGCCCCTTGTCCAGCTCTGGGGCCAACGTCCTGACTTTC
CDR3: CASSPLSSSGANVLTF

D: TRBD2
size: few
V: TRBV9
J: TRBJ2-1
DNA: TGTGCCAGCAGCGTAGGGACTAGCGGGGGTGAGAATGAGCAGTTCTTC
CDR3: CASSVGTSGGENEQFF

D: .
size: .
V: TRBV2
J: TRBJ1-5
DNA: TGTGCCAGCAGTGAAGGGGGCTACAATCAGCCCCAGCATTTT
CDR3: CASSEGGYNQPQHF

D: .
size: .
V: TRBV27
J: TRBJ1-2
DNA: TGTGCCAGCAGGGACGCAGGGAGGATGTCCCATGGCTACACCTTC
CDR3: CASRDAGRMSHGYTF

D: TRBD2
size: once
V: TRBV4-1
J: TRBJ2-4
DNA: TGCGCCAGCAGCCCCCAGGTAGCGGGAGGGCCTTATAGACACATTCAGTACTTC
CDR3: CASSPQVAGGPYRHIQYF

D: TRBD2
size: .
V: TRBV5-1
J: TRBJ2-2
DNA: TGCGCCAGCAGCTTGGCTAGCGGGAGGTTCACCGGGGAGCTGTTTTTT
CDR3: CASSLASGRFTGELFF

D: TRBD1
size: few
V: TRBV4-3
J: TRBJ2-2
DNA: TGCGCCAGCAGCCCCGGGGACAGGGAGACCGGGGAGCTGTTTTTT
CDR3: CASSPGDRETGELFF

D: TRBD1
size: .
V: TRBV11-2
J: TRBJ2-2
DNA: TGTGCCAGCTACAGGGGCACCGGGGAGCTGTTTTTT
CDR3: CASYRGTGELFF